This T cell receptor beta chain comes out of a study of T cell responses to AZD1222 COVID-19 vaccine. Sequencing used immunoSEQ multiplex PCR; TCRdb keeps in-frame clones, though not all of them. The sample includes over 100,000 clones, more than 85% of them seen just once. On this clone itself: Its antigen remains unidentified.

CDR3 length: 14 amino acids. Per germline, CDR1 SEHNR and CDR2 FQNEAQ (reference sequence). The junction had 10 bases not matched to a gene; V was cut back by 3 bases and J by 9 bases. General observations from the study: Donors, mostly white British, included more females; clonal diversity was possibly underestimated.

Sequenced here: peripheral blood, sampled on day 0 of AZD1222 vaccination. The sequence derives from an adult in good health. This chain joins TRBV7-9 and TRBJ2-7; the match to TRBD1 covers 8 bases. The CDR3 loop is CASSLDLTGDGQYF. In nucleotides, the CDR3 is TGTGCCAGCAGCTTGGACTTGACAGGGGACGGGCAGTACTTC. The variable domain in full, completed from reference TRBV7-9 and TRBJ2-7, reads DTGVSQNPRHKITKRGQNVTFRCDPISEHNRLYWYRQTLGQGPEFLTYFQNEAQLEKSRLLSDRFSAERPKGSFSTLEIQRTEQGDSAMYLCASSLDLTGDGQYFGPGTRLTVT.